This T cell receptor (beta chain) was captured in a study of CD8 T cells in Susac syndrome. RNA, at about 0.5 to 1 ug, was reverse transcribed with random hexamers. From the immunoSEQ multiplex PCR reads, TCRdb called clonotypes with MiXCR, one entry per CDR3 protein. The data hold 160,000 or so distinct CDR3 sequences, with 90% to 95% observed a single time. Concerning this clonotype itself: Its cognate antigen is unknown.

Germline CDR1 is LNHDA and CDR2 is SQIVND (reference sequence). The CDR3 consists of 13 residues. Trimming left V 5 bases short and J 7 bases short, with 14 bases between. Broader study findings: It was acknowledged by the study that relatively few individuals were included in its TCR sequencing and HLA analysis.

Controls matched for age and sex were healthy donors. Sequenced sample: CD4+ T cells from PBMCs. The clonotype originates from a human donor in good health. The chain has TRBV19 and TRBJ1-1; D perhaps matches TRBD1 (5 bases). CDR3 nucleotide sequence: TGTGCCAGTAGTCCGCTTAACGGGGGTGAAGCTTTCTTT. Its protein product is CASSPLNGGEAFF.